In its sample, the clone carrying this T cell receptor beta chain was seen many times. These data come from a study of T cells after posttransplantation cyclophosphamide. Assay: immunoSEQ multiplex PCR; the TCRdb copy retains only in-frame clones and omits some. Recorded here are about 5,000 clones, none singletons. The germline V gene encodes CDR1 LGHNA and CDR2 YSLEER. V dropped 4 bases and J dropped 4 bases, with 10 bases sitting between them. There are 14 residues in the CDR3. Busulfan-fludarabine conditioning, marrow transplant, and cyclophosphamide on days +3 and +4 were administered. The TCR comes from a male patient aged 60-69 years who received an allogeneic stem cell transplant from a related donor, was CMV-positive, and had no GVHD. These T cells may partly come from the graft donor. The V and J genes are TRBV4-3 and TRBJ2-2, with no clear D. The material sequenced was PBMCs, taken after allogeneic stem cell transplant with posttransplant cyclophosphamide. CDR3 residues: CASSPIRGTGELFF. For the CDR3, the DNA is TGCGCCAGCAGCCCGATTCGCGGCACCGGGGAGCTGTTTTTT.